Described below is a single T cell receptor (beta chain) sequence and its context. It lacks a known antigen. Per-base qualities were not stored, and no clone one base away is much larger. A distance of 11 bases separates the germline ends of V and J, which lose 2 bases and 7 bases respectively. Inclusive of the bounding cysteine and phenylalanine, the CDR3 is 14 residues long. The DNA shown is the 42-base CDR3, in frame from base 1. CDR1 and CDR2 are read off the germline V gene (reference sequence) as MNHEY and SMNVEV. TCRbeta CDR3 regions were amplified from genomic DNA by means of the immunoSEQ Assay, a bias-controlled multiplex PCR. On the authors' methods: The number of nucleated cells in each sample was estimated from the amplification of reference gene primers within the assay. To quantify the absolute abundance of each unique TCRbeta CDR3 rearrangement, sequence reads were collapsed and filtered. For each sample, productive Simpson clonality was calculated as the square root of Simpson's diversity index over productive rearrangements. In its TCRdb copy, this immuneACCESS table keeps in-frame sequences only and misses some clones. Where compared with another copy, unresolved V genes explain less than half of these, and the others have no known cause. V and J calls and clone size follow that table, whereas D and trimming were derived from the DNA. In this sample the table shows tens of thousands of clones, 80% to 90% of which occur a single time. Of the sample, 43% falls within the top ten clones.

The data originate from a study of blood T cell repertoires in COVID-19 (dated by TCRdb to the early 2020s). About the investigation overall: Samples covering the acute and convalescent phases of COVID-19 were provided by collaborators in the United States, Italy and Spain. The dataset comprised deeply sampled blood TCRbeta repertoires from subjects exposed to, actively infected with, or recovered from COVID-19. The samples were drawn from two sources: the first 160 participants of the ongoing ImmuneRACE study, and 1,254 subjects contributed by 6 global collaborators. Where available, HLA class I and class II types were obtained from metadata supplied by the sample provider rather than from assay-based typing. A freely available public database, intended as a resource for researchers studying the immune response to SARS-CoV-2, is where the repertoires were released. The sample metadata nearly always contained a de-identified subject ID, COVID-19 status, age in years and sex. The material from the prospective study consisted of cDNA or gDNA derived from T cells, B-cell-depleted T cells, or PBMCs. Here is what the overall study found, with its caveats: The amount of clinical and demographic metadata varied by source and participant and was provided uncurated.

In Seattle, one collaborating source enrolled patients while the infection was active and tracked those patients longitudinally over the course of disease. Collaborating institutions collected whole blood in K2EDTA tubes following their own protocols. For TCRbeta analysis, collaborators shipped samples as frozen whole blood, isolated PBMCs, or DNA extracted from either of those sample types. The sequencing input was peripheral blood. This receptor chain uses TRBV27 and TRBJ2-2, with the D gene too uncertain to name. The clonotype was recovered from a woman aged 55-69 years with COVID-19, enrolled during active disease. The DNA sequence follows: TGTGCCAGCAGTTTACCCCTTGGGCGCGGGGAGCTGTTTTTT. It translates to CASSLPLGRGELFF.